This note documents a single T cell receptor beta chain sequence. Libraries were prepared by immunoSEQ multiplex PCR; TCRdb keeps only in-frame clonotypes and omits some of them. The sample has about 45,000 clones, 85% to 90% seen once; the top ten hold approximately 4.3%. This entry comes from a study of blood T cell repertoires in COVID-19. The overall study: From T cells, B-cell-depleted T cells, or PBMCs came the material, which was cDNA or gDNA.

The CDR3 is 16 residues long. Trimming pared 3 bases from V and 7 bases from J, leaving 18 bases between. Germline V gives CDR1 MNHNS, CDR2 SASEGT. This chain links TRBV6-1 with TRBJ2-2, with D maybe TRBD1 (6 bases). This clonotype was obtained from a human donor in a cohort sampled during active COVID-19. Source material: peripheral blood. The CDR3 coding sequence is TGTGCCAGCAGTGACCTCATATACAGGGTTAGCGGGGAGCTGTTTTTT. Translation gives CASSDLIYRVSGELFF.